What follows are 17 T cell receptor beta chains derived from one specimen sequenced in a study of T cells in Graves' hyperthyroidism and ophthalmopathy. The CDR3 regions of TCR beta were amplified from RNA transcripts. First-round RT-PCR targeting the TCR CDR3 was performed with the HTBI primer set. TCRdb independently ran MiXCR on the multiplex PCR reads; one entry per CDR3 protein. The table records hundreds of thousands of distinct CDR3 sequences, around a sixth of them present only once. Sequences were obtained from blood. The source is a woman in her fifties or sixties with Graves' hyperthyroidism that later progressed to Graves' ophthalmopathy.

This clonotype was detected once. The chain carries TRBV2 and TRBJ2-1; TRBD2 matches 7 bases. The CDR3 spans 14 residues. Germline V lookup: CDR1 SNHLY, CDR2 FYNNEI. V dropped 5 bases and J dropped 3; count of bases not matched to a gene: 4. CDR3 loop: CASSRTRNYNEQFF. The CDR3 DNA sequence: TGTGCCAGCAGTAGGACTAGAAACTACAATGAGCAGTTCTTC.

In its sample, this clonotype was seen many times. The V call is TRBV7-2, the J call TRBJ2-3; tentative D call: TRBD2 (6 bases). Germline-derived CDR1 and CDR2 are SGHTA and FQGNSA. Trimming removed 7 bases from V and 2 bases from J, with 13 bases in between. This CDR3 comprises 14 residues. CDR3 in amino acids: CASNGGVHTDTQYF. CDR3 DNA sequence: TGTGCCAGCAACGGCGGGGTACACACAGATACGCAGTATTTT.

There are a few counts of this clonotype. J is TRBJ1-5 and V is TRBV15; D is possibly TRBD1 (5 bases). V was shortened by 9 bases and J by 3 bases, with 9 bases between the two germline ends. Germline V lookup: CDR1 LNHNV, CDR2 YYDKDF (reference sequence). There are 12 residues in the CDR3. The CDR3 region is CATQGNNQPQHF. CDR3 coding DNA: TGTGCCACGCAGGGTAACAATCAGCCCCAGCATTTT. Full variable domain (missing parts from reference TRBV15 and TRBJ1-5): DAMVIQNPRYQVTQFGKPVTLSCSQTLNHNVMYWYQQKSSQAPKLLFHYYDKDFNNEADTPDNFQSRRPNTSFCFLDIRSPGLGDTAMYLCATQGNNQPQHFGDGTRLSIL.

Ten or more counts support this clonotype. The chain employs TRBV5-1 and TRBJ1-5; D is unresolved. Germline CDR1 is SGHRS and CDR2 is YFSETQ. The CDR3 is made up of 15 amino acids. The V end lost 5 bases, the J end lost 3 bases, and 15 bases lay between the germline ends. The CDR3 is CASRDGLSDNQPQHF. CDR3 nucleotide sequence: TGCGCCAGCAGAGACGGGCTTTCAGACAATCAGCCCCAGCATTTT.

In this sample, this clonotype turned up a few times. The chain couples TRBV29-1 to TRBJ1-1, with D unresolved. CDR1 is SQVTM, CDR2 ANQGSEA, per germline. The CDR3 is 11 amino acids. Between the trimmed V and J ends, which lost 4 bases and 5 bases, there was a span of 8 bases. CDR3: CSVVRQTEAFF. DNA of the CDR3: TGCAGCGTTGTGCGCCAGACTGAAGCTTTCTTT.

This chain joins TRBV10-3 and TRBJ2-2; 7 bases match TRBD1. Germline CDR1 reads ENHRY; CDR2 reads SYGVKD. The V segment lost 7 bases and the J segment 1 base; nucleotides outside the gene matches: 9. The CDR3 is 16 amino acids. CDR3 residues: CAINEPRGLNTGELFF. CDR3 bases: TGTGCCATCAACGAACCCAGGGGGTTGAACACCGGGGAGCTGTTTTTT.

The V gene is TRBV27, the J gene TRBJ2-1; D is unclear. Trimming took off 4 bases at V and 2 bases at J, with 9 bases between the two ends. Per germline, CDR1 MNHEY and CDR2 SMNVEV (reference sequence). The CDR3 totals 14 residues. Here the CDR3 reads CASSSSSTYNEQFF. The CDR3 DNA sequence: TGTGCCAGCAGTTCCAGTTCGACCTACAATGAGCAGTTCTTC.

This clonotype occurred a few times. This rearrangement joins TRBV19 to TRBJ2-1; possible D gene TRBD2, 6 bases. CDR1 is LNHDA, CDR2 SQIVND, per germline (reference sequence). There are 16 residues in the CDR3. V was trimmed by 0 bases and J by 2 bases, leaving 11 bases between them. CDR3: CASSIDRDSPYNEQFF. CDR3 coding DNA: TGTGCCAGTAGTATAGATAGGGACTCCCCCTACAATGAGCAGTTCTTC.

This clonotype was recorded many times. CDR3 sequence: CASSGQGSGYGYTF. In nucleotides, the CDR3 is TGTGCCAGCAGCGGACAGGGCAGTGGCTATGGCTACACCTTC. The chain uses TRBV2 and TRBJ1-2; 8 nucleotides match TRBD1. The germline CDR1 and CDR2 sequences are SNHLY and FYNNEI. With 6 bases clipped from V and 4 bases from J, the junction kept 7 bases outside the gene matches. The CDR3 has 14 amino acids.

Note on this clonotype: Just one base apart from a much larger clone, this may be a read error. The chain couples TRBV20-1 to TRBJ1-5, with D possibly matching TRBD1 (5 bases). V was cut by 3 bases and J by 0 bases, with 18 bases left in between. Germline V CDR1 and CDR2: DFQATT, SNEGSKA (reference sequence). CDR3 length: 17 amino acids. The CDR3 region is CSASSPGDPHSNQPQHF. The CDR3 DNA is TGCAGTGCTAGCTCCCCCGGGGACCCCCATAGCAATCAGCCCCAGCATTTT.

CDR3 amino acids: CAWMWAGANYGYTF. The CDR3 region has the DNA TGTGCCTGGATGTGGGCAGGGGCGAACTATGGCTACACCTTC. The V and J genes are TRBV30 and TRBJ1-2, with D maybe TRBD1 (6 bases). This CDR3 spans 14 amino acids. The germline gives CDR1 GTSNPN, CDR2 SVGIG (reference sequence). Trimming cost V 4 bases and J 2 bases, with 14 bases left between them.

Many counts were recorded for this clonotype. The V and J genes are TRBV5-1 and TRBJ2-1; 7 positions agree with TRBD1. V dropped 0 bases and J dropped 4; count of bases not matched to a gene: 4. CDR3 length: 15 residues. Germline V CDR1 and CDR2: SGHRS, YFSETQ. CDR3 coding DNA: TGCGCCAGCAGCTTGGGACAGGGACAATACAATGAGCAGTTCTTC. It translates to CASSLGQGQYNEQFF.

This clonotype has a handful of counts. This sequence joins TRBV7-2 and TRBJ1-3; D might be TRBD1 (5 bases). The CDR3 has 16 amino acids. Germline CDR1 reads SGHTA; CDR2 reads FQGNSA. The V end was cut by 5 bases, the J end by 0 bases, with 14 bases between. This CDR3 is CASSPLGPISGNTIYF. CDR3 sequence (DNA): TGTGCCAGCAGCCCCCTGGGGCCCATCTCTGGAAACACCATATATTTT. Combining the CDR3 with reference TRBV7-2 and TRBJ1-3 gives the whole variable domain GAGVSQSPSNKVTEKGKDVELRCDPISGHTALYWYRQSLGQGLEFLIYFQGNSAPDKSGLPSDRFSAERTGGSVSTLTIQRTQQEDSAVYLCASSPLGPISGNTIYFGEGSWLTVV.

In this sample, this clonotype turned up once. This chain links TRBV19 with TRBJ1-4; 8 bases fit TRBD1. The V gene end was trimmed by 6 bases and the J gene end by 2 bases; junction bases not matched to a gene: 5. CDR1 and CDR2 from the germline V gene are LNHDA and SQIVND (reference sequence). The CDR3 has 15 amino acids. In DNA, the CDR3 is TGTGCCAGTAGGCCCAACAGGGGGACTAATGAAAAACTGTTTTTT. Amino acids: CASRPNRGTNEKLFF. Together with reference TRBV19 and TRBJ1-4, the CDR3 gives the full variable domain: DGGITQSPKYLFRKEGQNVTLSCEQNLNHDAMYWYRQDPGQGLRLIYYSQIVNDFQKGDIAEGYSVSREKKESFPLTVTSAQKNPTAFYLCASRPNRGTNEKLFFGSGTQLSVL.

This clonotype was counted a few times. The chain combines TRBV19 with TRBJ2-6; TRBD1 might be the D (6 bases). Germline assignment: CDR1 LNHDA and CDR2 SQIVND (reference sequence). With 7 bases removed from V and 0 bases from J, the gap between germline ends came to 7 bases. The CDR3 spans 14 residues. CDR3 DNA: TGTGCCAGTACAGGGGTCTCTGGGGCCAACGTCCTGACTTTC. Protein: CASTGVSGANVLTF.

This clonotype appeared a few times. The V call is TRBV5-1, the J call TRBJ1-6, with D unresolved. This CDR3 region has 15 residues. Deletions cut 2 bases from V and 2 bases from J, with 8 bases between. Germline V gives CDR1 SGHRS, CDR2 YFSETQ. The CDR3 region has the DNA TGCGCCAGCAGCTTTGAGGGCGCCTATAATTCACCCCTCCACTTT. Its protein product is CASSFEGAYNSPLHF. Together with reference TRBV5-1 and TRBJ1-6, the CDR3 gives the full variable domain: KAGVTQTPRYLIKTRGQQVTLSCSPISGHRSVSWYQQTPGQGLQFLFEYFSETQRNKGNFPGRFSGRQFSNSRSEMNVSTLELGDSALYLCASSFEGAYNSPLHFGNGTRLTVT.

This clonotype has only a few counts. The chain recombines TRBV19 with TRBJ1-1, with D possibly TRBD1 on 6 matching bases. V gave up 4 bases and J gave up 10 bases, with 25 bases separating them. The CDR3 loop spans 16 amino acids. Germline V gene lookup returns CDR1 LNHDA and CDR2 SQIVND (reference sequence). The CDR3 loop reads CASSTRAGGHRNSAFF. CDR3 nucleotides: TGTGCCAGTAGTACCCGAGCGGGGGGCCACCGAAACTCAGCTTTCTTT.